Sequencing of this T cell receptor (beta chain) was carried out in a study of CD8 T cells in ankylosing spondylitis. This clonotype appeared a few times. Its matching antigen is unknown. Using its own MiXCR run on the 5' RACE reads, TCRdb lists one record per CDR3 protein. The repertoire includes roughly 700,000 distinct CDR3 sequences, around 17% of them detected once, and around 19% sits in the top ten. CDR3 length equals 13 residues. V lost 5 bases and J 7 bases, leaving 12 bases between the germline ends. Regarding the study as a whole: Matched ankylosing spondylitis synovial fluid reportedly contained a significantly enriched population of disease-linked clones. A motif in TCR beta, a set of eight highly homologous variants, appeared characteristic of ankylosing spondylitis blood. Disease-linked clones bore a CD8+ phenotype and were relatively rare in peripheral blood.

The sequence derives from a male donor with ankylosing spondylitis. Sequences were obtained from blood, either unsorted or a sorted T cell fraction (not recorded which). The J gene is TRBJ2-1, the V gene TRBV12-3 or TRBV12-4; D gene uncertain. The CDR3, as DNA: TGTGCCAGCAGTCCCACGGTGGGGAATGAGCAGTTCTTC. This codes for CASSPTVGNEQFF.